This TCR beta chain was identified during a study of blood T cell repertoires in COVID-19. Study overall: Spain, Italy and the United States supplied samples that represented acute and convalescent COVID-19. In each case, the material was cDNA or gDNA derived from T cells, B-cell-depleted T cells, or PBMCs.

How the authors handled the data: Reference gene primer amplification gave estimated nucleated cell counts. Clones were sequenced by immunoSEQ multiplex PCR, and TCRdb holds only the in-frame ones, with some missing. V and J calls and clone size are copied from that table; D and trimming were computed from the DNA. The profile covers 130,000 to 150,000 clones, with roughly 89% appearing a single time and approximately 4% taken by the ten largest. The sequence was collected from a woman aged 40 to 50 with acute or convalescent COVID-19. The sequenced sample was peripheral blood.

The CDR3, as DNA: TGTGCCAGCAGCCACCTAGGGAGTCAGCCCCAGCATTTT. This gives the protein CASSHLGSQPQHF. The rearrangement uses TRBV7-9 and TRBJ1-5; the D is unclear. The CDR3 contains 13 residues. Trimming removed 5 bases from V and 6 bases from J, with 11 bases in between. From germline, CDR1 is SEHNR and CDR2 FQNEAQ (reference sequence).